Sequencing of this T cell receptor beta chain was carried out in a study of cytomegalovirus exposure and HLA in healthy donors. Whole-study findings and limits: About 90% or about 30% of the time was how often most TCR beta V segments were productive, according to an earlier analysis.

For this clone: Its antigen is currently unknown.

Unmatched junction bases numbered 6, after V lost 0 bases and J lost 4 bases. The CDR3 length is 17 residues. CDR1 and CDR2 from the germline V gene are SGHRS and YFSETQ. Use of 60 Vbeta and 13 Jbeta primers characterized the PCR. Only in-frame clones appear in the TCRdb table, and some are missing; sequencing was by immunoSEQ multiplex PCR. The data show some 190,000 clones, around 78% seen once. Sequencing used PBMCs. This chain links TRBV5-1 with TRBJ2-2; 10 positions agree with TRBD2. The clonotype originates from a man aged 18 to 30 in good health and CMV-seronegative. The CDR3 nucleotides read TGCGCCAGCAGCTTGGGGTTAGCGGGAGGTCGCACCGGGGAGCTGTTTTTT. Translated, it gives CASSLGLAGGRTGELFF.